Below, 9 T cell receptor beta chains from the same sample are listed, as sequenced in a study of PD-L1 blockade in urothelial cancer. Assay used: immunoSEQ multiplex PCR; TCRdb lists only in-frame clones, some missing. Counted here are some 100,000 clones, about 89% occurring once; the ten biggest clones make up about 0.91%. The starting material was PBMCs, obtained around atezolizumab (anti-PD-L1) treatment. All receptors come from a woman over 75 with urothelial cancer.

This clone occurred once. The V gene is TRBV7-8, the J gene TRBJ2-4; 9 bases align to TRBD1. The CDR3 consists of 18 residues. Trimming removed 4 bases from V and 0 bases from J; junction bases left unmatched: 10. Looked up from germline, CDR1 is SGHVS and CDR2 is FQNEAQ. Here the CDR3 DNA reads TGTGCCAGCAGCTCCCAAACGCGACAGGGGGTAGCCAAAAACATTCAGTACTTC. It specifies CASSSQTRQGVAKNIQYF.

The chain combines TRBV27 with TRBJ2-7; 7 nucleotides line up with TRBD2. CDR3 length: 14 amino acids. Trimming took 6 bases from V and 6 from J; bases not matched to a gene: 11. CDR1 and CDR2 from the germline V gene are MNHEY and SMNVEV (reference sequence). The CDR3 reads CASRITSEYSEQYF. CDR3 nucleotide sequence: TGTGCCAGCAGGATAACTAGCGAATATAGCGAGCAGTACTTC.

The chain couples TRBV5-8 to TRBJ2-1, with 10 bases aligning to TRBD2. Germline-derived CDR1 and CDR2 are SGHTS and YDEGEE. The V and J ends lost 4 bases and 3 bases, in that order; junction bases with no gene match: 1. The CDR3 totals 14 residues. The CDR3 sequence: CASSRTSGYNEQFF. The CDR3 DNA is TGTGCCAGCAGCCGGACTAGCGGCTACAATGAGCAGTTCTTC.

The rearrangement joins TRBV7-3 to TRBJ2-1; 7 positions agree with TRBD1. CDR1 is SGHTA, CDR2 FQGTGA, per germline. This CDR3 contains 14 residues. The J segment lost 7 bases and the V segment lost 4 bases, leaving 7 bases of the junction unmatched. The CDR3 bases are TGTGCCAGCAGCTCCCAAGACAGGGTGAATGAGCAGTTCTTC. This sequence encodes CASSSQDRVNEQFF.

This clone has more than one count but fewer than ten. The genes are TRBV30 and TRBJ1-3; tentative D call: TRBD1 (5 bases). Germline V gene sequence: CDR1 GTSNPN, CDR2 SVGIG (reference sequence). This CDR3 has 16 residues. The V gene lost 4 bases and the J gene lost 0 bases, with 16 bases spanning the gap. The CDR3 bases are TGTGCCTGGACTCCAGGGATCGGGGGCTCTGGAAACACCATATATTTT. It yields the protein CAWTPGIGGSGNTIYF.

This chain connects TRBV30 to TRBJ2-5; TRBD2 agrees at 15 bases. V was clipped by 1 base and J by 2 bases; unmatched bases: 8. The CDR3 spans 18 residues. In germline, CDR1 is GTSNPN, CDR2 SVGIG (reference sequence). CDR3 in DNA: TGTGCCTGGAGTGCCGGACTAGCGGGAGGGCGAGAACAAGAGACCCAGTACTTC. Amino acid sequence: CAWSAGLAGGREQETQYF.

The chain employs TRBV18 and TRBJ1-2; tentative D call: TRBD1 (5 bases). This CDR3 region has 14 residues. CDR1 KGHSH and CDR2 LQKENI come from the germline V gene. V lost 3 bases and J 1 base, leaving 9 bases between the germline ends. CDR3 sequence: CASSPSGGNYGYTF. CDR3 nucleotide sequence: TGTGCCAGCTCACCGAGCGGGGGTAACTATGGCTACACCTTC.

This chain links TRBV10-3 with TRBJ2-5; TRBD2 aligns across 8 bases. The CDR3 spans 15 residues. With V trimmed by 6 bases and J by 3 bases, 9 bases remained unmatched. Germline V gene data show CDR1 as ENHRY and CDR2 as SYGVKD. The CDR3, as DNA: TGTGCCATCAGCCACGGGGTTAGCGGGAAAGAGACCCAGTACTTC. Protein sequence: CAISHGVSGKETQYF.

This rearrangement joins TRBV5-1 to TRBJ2-1; 8 bases agree with TRBD1. V lost 1 base, J lost 9 bases, and 3 bases stayed unmatched. The CDR3 loop spans 13 amino acids. Germline V gene sequence: CDR1 SGHRS, CDR2 YFSETQ. The CDR3 spells CASSLTQGAEQFF. The CDR3 DNA reads as TGCGCCAGCAGCTTGACCCAGGGGGCTGAGCAGTTCTTC.